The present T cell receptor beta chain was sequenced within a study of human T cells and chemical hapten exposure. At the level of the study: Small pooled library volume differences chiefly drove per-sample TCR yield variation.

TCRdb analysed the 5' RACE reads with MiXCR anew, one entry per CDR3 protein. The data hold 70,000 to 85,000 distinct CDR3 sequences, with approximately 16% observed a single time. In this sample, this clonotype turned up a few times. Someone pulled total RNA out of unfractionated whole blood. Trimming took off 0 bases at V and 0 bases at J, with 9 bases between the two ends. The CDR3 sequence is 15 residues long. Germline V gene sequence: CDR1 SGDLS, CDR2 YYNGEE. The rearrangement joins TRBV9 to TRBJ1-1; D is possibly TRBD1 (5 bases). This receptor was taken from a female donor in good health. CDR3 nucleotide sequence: TGTGCCAGCAGCGTAGGGCAGGGCATGAACACTGAAGCTTTCTTT. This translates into CASSVGQGMNTEAFF.